The entry that follows covers one TCR beta chain sequence. No antigen is known for it. No base qualities exist here, and no much larger clone lies one base off it. Libraries were prepared through the immunoSEQ multiplex PCR assay. A mixture of 60 forward primers for TCR Vbeta segments and 13 reverse primers for TCR Jbeta segments was used in the multiplex PCR. The CDR3 region of rearranged TCR beta genes was amplified from genomic DNA with a multiplex PCR assay. The amplified TCR beta libraries were sequenced on the Illumina HiSeq System as 87-base-pair reads. For the original study's pipeline: A later analysis tallied roughly 78 million unique TCR beta chains across the 660 or so repertoires, and some 10 million of those chains were shared by two or more donors. Raw reads were error-corrected and collapsed into unique sequences with a nearest-neighbor algorithm that merged closely related sequences to remove PCR and sequencing errors. V, D and J gene segments were assigned by aligning CDR3 sequences to IMGT reference sequences. For a sequence to be retained, a match of at least six nucleotides was required to both a V gene segment and a J gene segment. Rearrangements were called productive when the CDR3 lacked stop codons and stayed in frame with V and J; all others were non-productive. Following IMGT convention, CDR3 was defined as the stretch from the second conserved V-encoded cysteine to the conserved J-encoded phenylalanine. The earlier analysis of 500 to 750 of the donors excluded any sequence lacking an unambiguous match to a single V gene segment. In an earlier analysis of 587 of the donors, V segments were called functional above 56.7% productive rearrangements and were called segregating when the between-donor standard deviation exceeded 5%. To diagnose cytomegalovirus status from the catalog of TCR beta chain sequences, a statistical classification framework was built. V and J gene assignment, in a later analysis, came from comparing TCR nucleotide sequences with IMGT/GENE-DB human TR gene sequences. In a later analysis, CDR3 sequences and most-parsimonious VDJ recombination scenarios were assigned using the TCRdist pipeline. In a later analysis, each TCR beta chain was defined by its CDR3 amino acid sequence together with its V-gene family, and reads without a unique V-gene family were excluded. As a way to deal with suspected cross-contamination and a sequencing artifact, a later analysis dropped approximately 570 nucleotide sequences that were highly shared and had low generation probability. For each public chain, a later analysis derived a clonal expansion index from normalized ranks of inferred template counts within each repertoire. A later analysis computed generation probabilities with a VDJ recombination model fitted to out-of-frame rearrangements, and checked the results against IGoR. A later analysis scored TCR-TCR, TCR-HLA and TCR-CMV co-occurrence with hypergeometric tests, applying a repertoire-size bias correction to TCR pairs. A later analysis estimated false discovery rates by permuting HLA or CMV assignments 20 times. A later analysis grouped co-occurring TCRs with DBSCAN, adding TCRdist sequence similarity when clustering within HLA-allele-positive subsets. For co-occurrence clustering, repertoires with fewer than 30,000 or more than 120,000 public chains were excluded, along with five or six repertoires with anomalous nucleotide sharing. Drawn from immuneACCESS, this table holds only the in-frame rearrangements with V and J called that TCRdb kept. Clones are partly lost; checked studies trace under half to an unresolved V gene and leave the rest unexplained. Clone size and the V and J calls come from that table; the DNA yielded D and trimming. Here the sample has about 100,000 clones; about 74% occur a single time. The ten largest clones capture roughly 9.3% of the sample.

The germline V gene sets CDR1 to SGDLS and CDR2 to YYNGEE. The CDR3 measures 15 amino acids from cysteine to phenylalanine. The only DNA kept is the CDR3, 45 bases in frame from the first base. Compared with germline, V lacks 4 bases and J lacks 8 bases; bases without a gene match: 10. This sample is drawn from a study of cytomegalovirus exposure and HLA in healthy donors (dated by TCRdb to 2016 to 2017). In terms of the full investigation: An earlier analysis of 587 of the donors reported approximately 300 Gb of sequence data and 117 million unique TCR beta sequences obtained from approximately 180 million T cells. HLA typing included class I and class II loci at four-digit resolution. Among the roughly 370 genotyped donors, 75% to 90% belonged to the genetic ancestry cluster associated with self-reported Caucasian donors. On average, over 200,000 unique TCR beta nucleotide sequences were sequenced per donor among some 430 genotyped donors of the cohort, with 15% to 20% of those sequences being non-productive. In an earlier analysis of roughly 540 of the donors, high-throughput TCR beta sequencing was used to judge whether each TCR beta V gene segment behaved as functional or pseudogenic. Typing coverage differed by locus: A, B, C, DRB1 and DQB1 were typed in about 629-640 donors, DQA1 in about 560, DPA1 in around 600, and DPB1 in just under 480. The study combined high-throughput TCR immunosequencing, statistical association of individual TCRs with disease status, and machine learning to predict cytomegalovirus infection status. A handful of DR-DQ haplotypes were handled as single units for association and clustering because linkage in the cohort was strong. The study aimed to test whether cataloging public T cell receptors could reveal signatures of past pathogen exposure. In addition to the first cohort of several hundred subjects, a separate validation cohort of 130 or so different subjects was used. Donor age, sex, ethnicity and CMV serostatus were compiled alongside the repertoire data. The later analysis used no new phenotypic data to find candidate immune exposures, relying instead on TCR beta sequences and their occurrence across donors. An early release that covered several hundred HLA-typed donors contained 300 to 350 gigabases of sequencing data and 80 million or so unique TCR sequences. All discovery cohort repertoires had been generated using a single sequencing platform. The T cell repertoires of under 750 subjects were profiled by immunosequencing and related to cytomegalovirus serostatus. In a later genetic analysis, genome-wide SNP genotypes for about 55% of the roughly 670 donors were used, and that subset was treated as a discovery cohort. A later analysis re-analyzed previously published TCR beta repertoires from 650 to 800 donors and added high-resolution HLA genotyping to study TCR occurrence patterns.

What the research found in general, with its limitations: A cluster of highly shared sequence variants was judged likely to be a technical artifact of the sequencing pipeline. For the cohort, immune exposure information was limited to CMV serostatus. According to a later analysis, most CMV-associated TCR beta chains appeared to be HLA-restricted, and the HLA associations seemed to be driven largely by CMV exposure. In an earlier analysis of some 500 of the donors, most TCR beta V segments were observed in productive rearrangements about 90% or about 30% of the time, broadly matching IMGT annotations. While some public TCRs were present in many individuals, most TCR sequences turned up only very rarely across donors. Assigning TCR associations to individual alleles was difficult when HLA alleles, especially DR and DQ, strongly co-occurred. At a false discovery rate of 0.05, a later analysis linked 16,951 TCR beta sequences to specific HLA alleles. Compared with the approximately 670-donor mean, donors in an Asian-associated ancestry cluster had fewer N-insertions in productive TCRs, according to a later genetic analysis. Roughly uniform sequencing depth across donors was assumed in presence/absence analyses, although this assumption may not hold. Some IMGT-functional V segments, including TRBV6-2 and TRBV6-3, could not be told apart with the 87-base-pair reads, so those segments were excluded. In vitro tests confirmed that a few of the cytomegalovirus-associated TCR beta chains recognize cytomegalovirus antigens. In a later analysis, several top co-occurrence clusters were reported to appear linked to parvovirus B19, influenza, CMV and Epstein-Barr virus. A total of about 150 TCR beta chains were listed by the study as associated with cytomegalovirus. In a later analysis, TCR association rates were found to vary across HLA loci, with the most associated TCRs seen for DRB1 alleles and the fewest for HLA-C alleles. Because counts were too low, approximately 18 rarely observed V segments, including chromosome 9 orphons, were excluded from the earlier analysis of roughly 580 of the donors. HLA typing was unavailable for some donors at each locus, so association tests used only the typed subset. According to the authors, the approach could potentially be generalized to other disease states and immunological phenotypes. Correlated functional status among segregating V segments might be attributable to linkage disequilibrium, but an unknown experimental factor could not be ruled out. A further reported finding was that TCR beta sequences accurately predicted the HLA-A and HLA-B alleles for most subjects in the first cohort. Only TCR beta chains were sequenced in this cohort, and the absence of alpha or paired-chain data limited detectable features. A later genetic analysis associated a missense DCLRE1C variant with V-gene and J-gene trimming of TCR beta chains, and an independent cohort replicated the association. In both the original and validation cohorts, the classifier was reported to diagnose cytomegalovirus status with high specificity and sensitivity. A later analysis found that HLA-associated TCR beta chains were more clonally expanded and had lower generation probabilities than equally common non-associated chains.

The cohort comprised some 730 healthy bone marrow donors. All cohort members were sampled while nominally healthy, although unrecorded immune exposures were likely present. The donor was CMV seropositive and belonged to the group of 250 to 300 seropositive cohort members. Every donor gave a peripheral blood sample, and the peripheral blood mononuclear cells from that sample were used for TCR beta sequencing. The Qiagen DNeasy Blood Extraction Kit was used to extract genomic DNA from the blood cell samples. The clonotype was recovered from a male donor in good health and CMV-seropositive. The sequencing input was PBMCs. The chain is assembled from TRBV9 and TRBJ2-2; TRBD2 aligns with 8 central bases. DNA sequence: TGTGCCAGCAGCACCTACTTGGGACTAGTAGGGGAGCTGTTTTTT. This gives the protein CASSTYLGLVGELFF.